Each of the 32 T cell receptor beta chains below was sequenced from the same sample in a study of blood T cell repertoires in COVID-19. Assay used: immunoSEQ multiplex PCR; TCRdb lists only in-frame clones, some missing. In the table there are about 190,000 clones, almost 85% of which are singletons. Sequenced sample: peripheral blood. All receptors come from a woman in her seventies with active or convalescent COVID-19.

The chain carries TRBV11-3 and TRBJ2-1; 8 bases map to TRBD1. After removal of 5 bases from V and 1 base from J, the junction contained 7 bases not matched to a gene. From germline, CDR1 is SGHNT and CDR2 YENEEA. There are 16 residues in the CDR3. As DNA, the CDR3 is TGTGCCAGCAGCCGACAGGGGCAAGGGTCCTACAATGAGCAGTTCTTC. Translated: CASSRQGQGSYNEQFF.

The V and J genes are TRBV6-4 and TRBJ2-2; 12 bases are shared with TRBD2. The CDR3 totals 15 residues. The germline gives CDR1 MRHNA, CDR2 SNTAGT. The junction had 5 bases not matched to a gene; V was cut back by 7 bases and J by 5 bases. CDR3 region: CASKETSGRTGELFF. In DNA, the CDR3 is TGTGCCAGCAAGGAGACTAGCGGGAGAACCGGGGAGCTGTTTTTT.

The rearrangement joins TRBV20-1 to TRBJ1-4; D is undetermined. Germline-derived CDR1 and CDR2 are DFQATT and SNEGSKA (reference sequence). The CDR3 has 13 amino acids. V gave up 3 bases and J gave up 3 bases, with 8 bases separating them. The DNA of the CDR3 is TGCAGTGCTAGTCGAGGAGCTAATGAAAAACTGTTTTTT. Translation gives CSASRGANEKLFF.

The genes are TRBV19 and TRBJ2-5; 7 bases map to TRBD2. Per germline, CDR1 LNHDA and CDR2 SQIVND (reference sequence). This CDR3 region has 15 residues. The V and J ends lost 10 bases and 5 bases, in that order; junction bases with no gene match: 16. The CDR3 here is CATREGSGPLETQYF. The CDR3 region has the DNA TGTGCCACCAGGGAGGGCTCAGGGCCCCTGGAGACCCAGTACTTC.

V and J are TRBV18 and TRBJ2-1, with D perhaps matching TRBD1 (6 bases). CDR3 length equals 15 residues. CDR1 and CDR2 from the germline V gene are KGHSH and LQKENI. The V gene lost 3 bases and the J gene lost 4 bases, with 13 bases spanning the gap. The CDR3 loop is CASSPRDNTYNEQFF. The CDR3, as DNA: TGTGCCAGCTCACCCCGGGACAACACTTACAATGAGCAGTTCTTC.

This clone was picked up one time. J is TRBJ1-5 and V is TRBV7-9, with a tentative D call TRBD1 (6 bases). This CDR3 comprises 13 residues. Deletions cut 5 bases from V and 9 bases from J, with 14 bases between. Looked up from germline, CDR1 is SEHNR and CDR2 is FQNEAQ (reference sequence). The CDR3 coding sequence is TGTGCCAGCAGCCCCGGGGGGGCCGGGCCCCAGCATTTT. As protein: CASSPGGAGPQHF.

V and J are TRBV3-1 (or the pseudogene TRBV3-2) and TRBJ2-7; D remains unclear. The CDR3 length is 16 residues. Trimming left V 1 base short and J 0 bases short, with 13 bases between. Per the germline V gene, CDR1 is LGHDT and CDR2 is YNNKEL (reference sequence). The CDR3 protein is CASSQVTLTSSYEQYF. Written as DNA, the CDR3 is TGTGCCAGCAGCCAAGTCACCCTAACGAGCTCCTACGAGCAGTACTTC.

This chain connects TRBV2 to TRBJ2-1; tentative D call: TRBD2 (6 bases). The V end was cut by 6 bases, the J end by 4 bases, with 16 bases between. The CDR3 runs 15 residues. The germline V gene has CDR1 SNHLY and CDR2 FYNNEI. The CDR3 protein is CASREEGLGYNEQFF. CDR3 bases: TGTGCCAGCAGGGAGGAGGGACTGGGATACAATGAGCAGTTCTTC.

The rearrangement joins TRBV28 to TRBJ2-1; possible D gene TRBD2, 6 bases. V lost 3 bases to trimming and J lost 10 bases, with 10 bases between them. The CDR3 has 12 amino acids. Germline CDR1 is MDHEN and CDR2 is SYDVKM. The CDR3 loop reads CASSFGRREQFF. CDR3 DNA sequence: TGTGCCAGCAGTTTTGGGAGGAGAGAGCAGTTCTTC.

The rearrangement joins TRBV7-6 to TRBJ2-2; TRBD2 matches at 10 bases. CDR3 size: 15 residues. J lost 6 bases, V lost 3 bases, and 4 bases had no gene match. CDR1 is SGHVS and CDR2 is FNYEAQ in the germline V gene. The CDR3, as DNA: TGTGCCAGCAGCTTGGGAACTAGCGGGGCCGGGGAGCTGTTTTTT. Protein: CASSLGTSGAGELFF.

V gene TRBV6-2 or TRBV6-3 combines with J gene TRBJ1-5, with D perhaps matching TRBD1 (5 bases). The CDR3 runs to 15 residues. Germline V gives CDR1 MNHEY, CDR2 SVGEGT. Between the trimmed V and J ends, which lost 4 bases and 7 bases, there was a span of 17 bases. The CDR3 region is CASSSQAGVGQPQHF. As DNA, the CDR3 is TGTGCCAGCAGTTCGCAGGCGGGGGTAGGGCAGCCCCAGCATTTT.

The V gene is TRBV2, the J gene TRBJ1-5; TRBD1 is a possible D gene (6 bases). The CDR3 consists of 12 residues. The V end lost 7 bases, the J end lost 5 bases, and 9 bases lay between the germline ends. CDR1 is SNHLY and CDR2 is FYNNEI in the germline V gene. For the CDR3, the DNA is TGTGCCAGCAAAAACAGGGATCAGCCCCAGCATTTT. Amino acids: CASKNRDQPQHF.

CDR3 residues: CASISFQGTGTYEQYF. CDR3 sequence (DNA): TGTGCCAGCATTAGTTTCCAGGGGACAGGGACCTACGAGCAGTACTTC. The rearrangement joins TRBV28 to TRBJ2-7; 9 positions agree with TRBD1. Germline V gene lookup returns CDR1 MDHEN and CDR2 SYDVKM. The CDR3 spans 16 residues. V lost 7 bases, J lost 2 bases, and 12 bases stayed unmatched.

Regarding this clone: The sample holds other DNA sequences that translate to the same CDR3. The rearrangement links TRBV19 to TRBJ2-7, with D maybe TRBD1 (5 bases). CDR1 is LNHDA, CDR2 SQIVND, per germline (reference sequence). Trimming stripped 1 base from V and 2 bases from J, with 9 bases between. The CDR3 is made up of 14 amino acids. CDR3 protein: CASSIGLGAYEQYF. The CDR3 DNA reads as TGTGCCAGTAGTATAGGCCTAGGGGCCTACGAGCAGTACTTC.

The CDR3 DNA follows: TGCGCCAGCAGCTTGGCCAGCGGGAGCGTTTCCCAAGAGACCCAGTACTTC. This translates into CASSLASGSVSQETQYF. The rearrangement links TRBV5-1 to TRBJ2-5; 8 nucleotides align to TRBD2. The CDR3 has 17 amino acids. From germline, CDR1 is SGHRS and CDR2 YFSETQ. V was pared by 0 bases and J by 1 base, with 8 bases of the junction left unmatched. Supplemented by reference TRBV5-1 and TRBJ2-5, the full variable domain reads KAGVTQTPRYLIKTRGQQVTLSCSPISGHRSVSWYQQTPGQGLQFLFEYFSETQRNKGNFPGRFSGRQFSNSRSEMNVSTLELGDSALYLCASSLASGSVSQETQYFGPGTRLLVL.

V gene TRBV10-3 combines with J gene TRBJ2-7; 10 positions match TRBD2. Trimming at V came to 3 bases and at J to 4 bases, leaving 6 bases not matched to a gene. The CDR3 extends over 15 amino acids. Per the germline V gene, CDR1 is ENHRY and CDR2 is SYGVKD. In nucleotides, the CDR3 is TGTGCCATCAGTGAACAGACTAGCGGGCGTTACGAGCAGTACTTC. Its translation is CAISEQTSGRYEQYF.

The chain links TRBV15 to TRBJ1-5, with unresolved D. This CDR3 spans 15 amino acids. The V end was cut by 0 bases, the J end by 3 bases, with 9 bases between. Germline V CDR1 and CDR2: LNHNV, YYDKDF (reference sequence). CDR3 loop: CATSRDPTFNQPQHF. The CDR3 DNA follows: TGTGCCACCAGCAGAGATCCGACTTTCAATCAGCCCCAGCATTTT.

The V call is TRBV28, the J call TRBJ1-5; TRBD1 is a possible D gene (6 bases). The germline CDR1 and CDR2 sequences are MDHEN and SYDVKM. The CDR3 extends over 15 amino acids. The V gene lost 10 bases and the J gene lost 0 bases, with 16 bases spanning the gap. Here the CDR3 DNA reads TGTGCCATCGGCAGGGGAACCTATAGCAATCAGCCCCAGCATTTT. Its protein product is CAIGRGTYSNQPQHF. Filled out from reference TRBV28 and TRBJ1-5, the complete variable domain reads DVKVTQSSRYLVKRTGEKVFLECVQDMDHENMFWYRQDPGLGLRLIYFSYDVKMKEKGDIPEGYSVSREKKERFSLILESASTNQTSMYLCAIGRGTYSNQPQHFGDGTRLSIL.

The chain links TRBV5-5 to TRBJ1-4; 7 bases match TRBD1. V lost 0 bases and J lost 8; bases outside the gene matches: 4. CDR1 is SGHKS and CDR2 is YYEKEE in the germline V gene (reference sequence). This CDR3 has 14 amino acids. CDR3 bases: TGTGCCAGCAGCTTGGGACAGGGAATCGAAAAACTGTTTTTT. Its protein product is CASSLGQGIEKLFF.

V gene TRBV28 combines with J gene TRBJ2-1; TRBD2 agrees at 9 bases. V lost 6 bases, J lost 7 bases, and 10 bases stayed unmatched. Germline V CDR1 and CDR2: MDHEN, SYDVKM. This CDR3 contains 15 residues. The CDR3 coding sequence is TGTGCCAGCAGCCTCGGACTAGCGTCTATAAATGAGCAGTTCTTC. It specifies CASSLGLASINEQFF. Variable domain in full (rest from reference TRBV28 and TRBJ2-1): DVKVTQSSRYLVKRTGEKVFLECVQDMDHENMFWYRQDPGLGLRLIYFSYDVKMKEKGDIPEGYSVSREKKERFSLILESASTNQTSMYLCASSLGLASINEQFFGPGTRLTVL.

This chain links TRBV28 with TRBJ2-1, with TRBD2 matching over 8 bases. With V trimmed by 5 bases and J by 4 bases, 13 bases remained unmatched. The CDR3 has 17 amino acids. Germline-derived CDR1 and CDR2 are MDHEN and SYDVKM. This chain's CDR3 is CASSGTGGRQIYNEQFF. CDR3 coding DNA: TGTGCCAGCAGTGGTACTGGCGGGAGGCAAATATACAATGAGCAGTTCTTC.

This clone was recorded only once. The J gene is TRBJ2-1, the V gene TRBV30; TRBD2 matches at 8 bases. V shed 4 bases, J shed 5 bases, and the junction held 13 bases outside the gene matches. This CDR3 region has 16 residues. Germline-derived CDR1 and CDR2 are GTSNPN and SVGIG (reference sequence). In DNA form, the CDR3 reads TGTGCCTGGACCCCACTTACTAGCGGAGTTAACAATGAGCAGTTCTTC. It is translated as CAWTPLTSGVNNEQFF.

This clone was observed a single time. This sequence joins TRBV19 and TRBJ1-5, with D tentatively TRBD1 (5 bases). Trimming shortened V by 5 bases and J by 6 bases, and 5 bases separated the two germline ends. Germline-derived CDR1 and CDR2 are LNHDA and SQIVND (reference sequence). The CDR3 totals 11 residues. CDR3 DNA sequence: TGTGCCAGTAGTCAGGGTCAGCCCCAGCATTTT. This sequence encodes CASSQGQPQHF.

In nucleotides, the CDR3 is TGCGCCAGCAGCTTGGCAACCGGGACTACGTTCTTCAATGAGCAGTTCTTC. Residues: CASSLATGTTFFNEQFF. The V gene is TRBV5-1, the J gene TRBJ2-1, with 7 bases lining up with TRBD2. Germline V CDR1 and CDR2: SGHRS, YFSETQ. The CDR3 has 17 amino acids. The ends lost 0 bases at V and 6 bases at J; junction bases unmatched: 12.

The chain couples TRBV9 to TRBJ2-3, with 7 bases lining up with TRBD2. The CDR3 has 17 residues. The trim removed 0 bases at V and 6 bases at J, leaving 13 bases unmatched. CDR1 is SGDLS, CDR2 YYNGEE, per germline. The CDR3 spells CASSVDVVGGPHDTQYF. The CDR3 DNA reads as TGTGCCAGCAGCGTAGATGTCGTGGGAGGGCCCCACGATACGCAGTATTTT.

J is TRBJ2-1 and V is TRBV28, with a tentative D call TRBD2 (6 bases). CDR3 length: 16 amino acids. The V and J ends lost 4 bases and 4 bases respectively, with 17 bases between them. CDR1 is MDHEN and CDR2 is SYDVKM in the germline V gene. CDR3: CASSSGASHRYNEQFF. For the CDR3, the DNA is TGTGCCAGCAGTTCGGGAGCGTCTCATCGGTACAATGAGCAGTTCTTC.

The CDR3 bases are TGTGCCAGCAGCTTAATGCCACTAAGGTCTGGCGGGAACACAGATACGCAGTATTTT. It yields the protein CASSLMPLRSGGNTDTQYF. The chain combines TRBV7-3 with TRBJ2-3; tentative D call: TRBD2 (6 bases). The V end was cut by 1 base, the J end by 2 bases, with 22 bases between. The CDR3 has 19 residues. The germline CDR1 and CDR2 sequences are SGHTA and FQGTGA.

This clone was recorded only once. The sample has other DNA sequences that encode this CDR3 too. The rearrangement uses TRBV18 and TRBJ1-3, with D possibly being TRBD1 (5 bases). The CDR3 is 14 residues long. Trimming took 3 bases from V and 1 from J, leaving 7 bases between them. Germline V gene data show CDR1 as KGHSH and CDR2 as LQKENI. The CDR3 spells CASSPQGSGNTIYF. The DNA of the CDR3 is TGTGCCAGCTCACCGCAGGGATCTGGAAACACCATATATTTT.

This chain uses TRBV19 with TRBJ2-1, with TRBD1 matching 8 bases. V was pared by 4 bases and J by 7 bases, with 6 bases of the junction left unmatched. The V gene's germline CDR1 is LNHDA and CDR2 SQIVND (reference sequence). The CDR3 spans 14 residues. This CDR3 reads CASSTNQGANEQFF. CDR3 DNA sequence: TGTGCCAGTAGTACTAATCAGGGGGCGAATGAGCAGTTCTTC.

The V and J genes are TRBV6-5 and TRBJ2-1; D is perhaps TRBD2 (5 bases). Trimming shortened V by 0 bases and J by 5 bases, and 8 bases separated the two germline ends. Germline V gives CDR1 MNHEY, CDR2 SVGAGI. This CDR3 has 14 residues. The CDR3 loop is CASSYSTSNNEQFF. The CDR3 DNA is TGTGCCAGCAGTTACTCAACTAGTAACAATGAGCAGTTCTTC.

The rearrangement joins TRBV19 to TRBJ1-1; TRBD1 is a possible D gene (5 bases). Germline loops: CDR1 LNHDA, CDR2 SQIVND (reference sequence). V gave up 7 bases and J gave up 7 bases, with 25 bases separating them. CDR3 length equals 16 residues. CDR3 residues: CASIPLTGQGGREAFF. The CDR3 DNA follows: TGTGCCAGTATCCCCCTCACGGGCCAGGGAGGACGTGAAGCTTTCTTT.

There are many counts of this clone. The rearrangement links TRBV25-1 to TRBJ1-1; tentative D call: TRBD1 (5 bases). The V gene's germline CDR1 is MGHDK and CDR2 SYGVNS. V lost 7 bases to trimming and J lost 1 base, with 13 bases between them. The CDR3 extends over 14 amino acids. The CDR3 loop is CASTWTTQNTEAFF. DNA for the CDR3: TGTGCCAGCACCTGGACAACCCAGAACACTGAAGCTTTCTTT.